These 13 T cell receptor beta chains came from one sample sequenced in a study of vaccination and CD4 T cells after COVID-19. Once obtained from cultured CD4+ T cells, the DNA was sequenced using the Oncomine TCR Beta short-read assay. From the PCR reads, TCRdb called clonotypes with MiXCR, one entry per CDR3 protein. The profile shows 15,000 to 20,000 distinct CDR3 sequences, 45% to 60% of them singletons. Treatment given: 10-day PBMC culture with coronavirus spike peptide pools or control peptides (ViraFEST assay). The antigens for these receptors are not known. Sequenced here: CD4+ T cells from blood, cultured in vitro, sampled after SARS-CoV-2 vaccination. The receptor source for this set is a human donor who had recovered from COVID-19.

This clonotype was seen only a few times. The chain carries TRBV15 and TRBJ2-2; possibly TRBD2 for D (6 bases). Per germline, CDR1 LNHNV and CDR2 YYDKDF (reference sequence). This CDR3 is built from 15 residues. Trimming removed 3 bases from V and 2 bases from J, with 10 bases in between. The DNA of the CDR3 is TGTGCCACCAGCAGCGGGAGCATAAACACCGGGGAGCTGTTTTTT. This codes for CATSSGSINTGELFF.

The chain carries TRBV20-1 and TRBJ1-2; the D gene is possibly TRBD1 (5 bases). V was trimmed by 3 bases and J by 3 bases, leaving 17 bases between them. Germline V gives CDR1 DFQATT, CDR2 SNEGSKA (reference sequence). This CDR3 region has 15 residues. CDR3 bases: TGCAGTGCTAGGAGCCGCGGGACGGATGACTATGGCTACACCTTC. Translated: CSARSRGTDDYGYTF.

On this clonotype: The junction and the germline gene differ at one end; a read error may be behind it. CDR3 region: CASSHDSSRNTIYF. CDR3 nucleotide sequence: TGCGCCAGCAGCCATGATAGCTCTCGAAACACCATATATTTT. The chain joins TRBV4-3 to TRBJ1-3, with D hard to call. Germline V CDR1 and CDR2: LGHNA, YSLEER. This CDR3 is 14 amino acids long.

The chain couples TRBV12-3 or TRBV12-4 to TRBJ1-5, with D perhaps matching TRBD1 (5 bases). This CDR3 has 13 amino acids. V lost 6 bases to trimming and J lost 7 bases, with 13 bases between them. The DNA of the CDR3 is TGTGCCAGCAGCTGGGGGGGAGGGCAGCCCCAGCATTTT. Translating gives CASSWGGGQPQHF.

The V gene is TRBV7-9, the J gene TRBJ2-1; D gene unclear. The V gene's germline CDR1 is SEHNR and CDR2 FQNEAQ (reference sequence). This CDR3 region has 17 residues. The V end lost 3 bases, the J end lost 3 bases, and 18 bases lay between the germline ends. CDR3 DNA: TGTGCCAGCAGCTTTGGCACCTCGCGGCGAGACTACAATGAGCAGTTCTTC. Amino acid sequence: CASSFGTSRRDYNEQFF.

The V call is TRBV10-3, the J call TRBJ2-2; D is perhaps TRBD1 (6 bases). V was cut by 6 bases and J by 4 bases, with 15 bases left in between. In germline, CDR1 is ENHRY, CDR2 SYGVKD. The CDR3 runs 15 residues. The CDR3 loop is CAIRDQGISTGELFF. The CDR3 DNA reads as TGTGCCATCAGGGATCAGGGGATTAGCACCGGGGAGCTGTTTTTT.

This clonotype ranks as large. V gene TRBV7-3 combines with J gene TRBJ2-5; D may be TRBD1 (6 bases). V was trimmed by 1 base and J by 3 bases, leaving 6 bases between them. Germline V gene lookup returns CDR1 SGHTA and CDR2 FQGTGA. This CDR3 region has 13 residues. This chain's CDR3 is CASSLNREETQYF. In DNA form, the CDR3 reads TGTGCCAGCAGCTTAAACAGGGAAGAGACCCAGTACTTC.

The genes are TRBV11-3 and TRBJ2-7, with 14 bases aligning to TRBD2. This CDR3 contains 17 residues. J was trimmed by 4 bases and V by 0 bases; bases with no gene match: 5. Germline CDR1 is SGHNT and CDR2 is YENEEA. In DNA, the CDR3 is TGTGCCAGCAGCTTAGAGCGGACTAGCGGGAGGTCGTACGAGCAGTACTTC. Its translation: CASSLERTSGRSYEQYF.

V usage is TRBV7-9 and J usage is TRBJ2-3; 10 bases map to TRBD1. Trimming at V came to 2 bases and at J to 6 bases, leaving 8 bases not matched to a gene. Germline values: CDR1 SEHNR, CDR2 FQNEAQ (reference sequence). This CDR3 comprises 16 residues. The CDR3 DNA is TGTGCCAGCAGCTTACGTGGGACAGGGGTCTTGGATACGCAGTATTTT. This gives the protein CASSLRGTGVLDTQYF.

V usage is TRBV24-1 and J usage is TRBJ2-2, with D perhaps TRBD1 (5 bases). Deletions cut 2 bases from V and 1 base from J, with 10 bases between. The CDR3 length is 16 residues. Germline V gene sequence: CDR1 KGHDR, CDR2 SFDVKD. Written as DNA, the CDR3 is TGTGCCACCAGTGATTATCATACAGGGAACACCGGGGAGCTGTTTTTT. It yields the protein CATSDYHTGNTGELFF.

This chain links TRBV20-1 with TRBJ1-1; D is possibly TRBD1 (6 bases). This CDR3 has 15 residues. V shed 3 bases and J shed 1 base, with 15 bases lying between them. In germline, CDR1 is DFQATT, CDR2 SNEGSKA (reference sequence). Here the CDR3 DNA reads TGCAGTGCTAGGATAGGGGGACGGGGGAACACTGAAGCTTTCTTT. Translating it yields CSARIGGRGNTEAFF.

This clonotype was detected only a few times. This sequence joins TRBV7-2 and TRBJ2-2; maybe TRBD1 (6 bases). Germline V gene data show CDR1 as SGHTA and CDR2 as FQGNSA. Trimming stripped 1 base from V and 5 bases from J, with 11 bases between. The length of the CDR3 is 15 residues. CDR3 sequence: CASSLVRTVTGELFF. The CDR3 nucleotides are TGTGCCAGCAGCTTAGTGCGGACAGTGACCGGGGAGCTGTTTTTT.

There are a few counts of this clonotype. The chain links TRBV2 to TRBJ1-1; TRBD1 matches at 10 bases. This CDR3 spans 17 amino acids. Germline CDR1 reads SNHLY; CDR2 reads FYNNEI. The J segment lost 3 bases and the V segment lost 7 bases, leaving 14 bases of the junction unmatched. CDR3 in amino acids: CASTLSGQGVMDTEAFF. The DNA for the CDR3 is TGTGCCAGCACCCTAAGTGGACAGGGGGTGATGGACACTGAAGCTTTCTTT.